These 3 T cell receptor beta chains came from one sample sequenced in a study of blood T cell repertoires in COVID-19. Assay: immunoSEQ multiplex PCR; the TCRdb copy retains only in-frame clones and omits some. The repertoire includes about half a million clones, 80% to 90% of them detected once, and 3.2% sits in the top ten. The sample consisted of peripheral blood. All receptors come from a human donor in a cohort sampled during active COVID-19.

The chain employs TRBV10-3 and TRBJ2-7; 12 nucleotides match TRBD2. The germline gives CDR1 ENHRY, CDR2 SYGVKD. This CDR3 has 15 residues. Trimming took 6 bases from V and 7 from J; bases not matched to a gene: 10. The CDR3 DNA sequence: TGTGCCATCAGCTCGCTAGCGGGAGGGGCCCGGGAGCAGTACTTC. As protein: CAISSLAGGAREQYF.

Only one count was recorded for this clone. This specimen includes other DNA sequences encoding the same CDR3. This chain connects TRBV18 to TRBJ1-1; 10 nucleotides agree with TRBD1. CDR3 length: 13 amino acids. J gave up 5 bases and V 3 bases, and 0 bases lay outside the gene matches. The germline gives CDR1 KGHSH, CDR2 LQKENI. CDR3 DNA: TGTGCCAGCTCACCGGGACAGGGGACTGAAGCTTTCTTT. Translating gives CASSPGQGTEAFF.

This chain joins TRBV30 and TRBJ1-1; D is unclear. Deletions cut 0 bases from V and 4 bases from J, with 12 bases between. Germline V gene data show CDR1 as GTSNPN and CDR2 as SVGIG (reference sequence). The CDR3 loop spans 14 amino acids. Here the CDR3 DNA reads TGTGCCTGGAGTGTACTGCGGCGACGCACTGAAGCTTTCTTT. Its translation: CAWSVLRRRTEAFF.